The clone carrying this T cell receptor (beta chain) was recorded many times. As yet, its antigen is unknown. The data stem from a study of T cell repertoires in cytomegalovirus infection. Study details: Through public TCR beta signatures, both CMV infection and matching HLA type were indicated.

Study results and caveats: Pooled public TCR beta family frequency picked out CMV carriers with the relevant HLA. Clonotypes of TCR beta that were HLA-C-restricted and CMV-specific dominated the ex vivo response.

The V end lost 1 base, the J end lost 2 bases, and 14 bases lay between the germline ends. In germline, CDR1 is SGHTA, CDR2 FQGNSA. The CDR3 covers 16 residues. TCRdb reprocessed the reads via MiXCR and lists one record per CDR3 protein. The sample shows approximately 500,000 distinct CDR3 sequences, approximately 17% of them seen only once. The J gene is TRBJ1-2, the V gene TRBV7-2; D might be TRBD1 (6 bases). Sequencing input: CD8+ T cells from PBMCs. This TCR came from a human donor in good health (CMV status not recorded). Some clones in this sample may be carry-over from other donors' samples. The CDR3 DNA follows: TGTGCCAGCAGCTTAGTTGGGACACCGATGAACTATGGCTACACCTTC. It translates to CASSLVGTPMNYGYTF. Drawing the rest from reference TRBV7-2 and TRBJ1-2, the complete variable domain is GAGVSQSPSNKVTEKGKDVELRCDPISGHTALYWYRQSLGQGLEFLIYFQGNSAPDKSGLPSDRFSAERTGGSVSTLTIQRTQQEDSAVYLCASSLVGTPMNYGYTFGSGTRLTVV.